The 8 T cell receptor beta chains reported below all come from one sample, sequenced in a study of glioma-infiltrating T cells. The iRepertoire nested amplicon-rescue multiplex PCR amplified TCR alpha and beta CDR3s from RNA. MiXCR, applied by TCRdb to the multiplex PCR reads, yields one record per CDR3 protein. The top ten hold 44% of the sample, which has approximately 100,000 distinct CDR3 sequences, around 28% seen once. Sequencing was performed on glioma tissue, nonneoplastic brain tissue, or PBMCs (not recorded which). Receptors originate from a human donor with low-grade glioma or glioblastoma, undergoing nonglioma brain surgery, or in good health (not recorded which).

In the case of this clonotype: Given a much more abundant clone one base away, this may be a read error. The chain carries TRBV12-3 or TRBV12-4 and TRBJ1-5; a possible D gene is TRBD1 (5 bases). This CDR3 has 12 residues. The CDR3 here is CASSLTGQHQHF. The CDR3 DNA follows: TGTGCCAGCAGTTTAACAGGTCAGCACCAGCATTTT.

This clonotype was observed at least ten times. The chain uses TRBV27 and TRBJ2-1; D is unclear. This CDR3 region has 12 residues. The germline CDR1 and CDR2 sequences are MNHEY and SMNVEV (reference sequence). V was cut by 5 bases and J by 9 bases, with 11 bases left in between. The CDR3 here is CASSPKLSEQFF. DNA for the CDR3: TGTGCCAGCAGTCCCAAGCTGAGTGAGCAGTTCTTC.

With respect to this clonotype: A read error is possible here, since a much larger clone lies one base away. Without the conserved terminal phenylalanine or tryptophan, this CDR3 likely stems from a read error. This sequence joins TRBV12-5 and TRBJ2-1; D is unclear. Germline V gives CDR1 LGHNT, CDR2 FRNRAP. The CDR3 has 14 amino acids. V was cut by 3 bases and J by 12 bases, with 18 bases left in between. The CDR3 nucleotides read TGTGCTAGTGGTTTTATGGATAGCTACACGGTGCAGTTCCTC. This sequence encodes CASGFMDSYTVQFL.

CDR3 residues: CASSPPPARWYIQYF. CDR3 in DNA: TGTGCCAGCAGCCCACCACCGGCGCGATGGTACATTCAGTACTTC. V and J are TRBV3-1 and TRBJ2-4; the D is unclear. Germline CDR1 LGHDT, CDR2 YNNKEL (reference sequence). Trimming removed 4 bases from V and 8 bases from J, with 18 bases in between. The CDR3 has 15 amino acids.

This clonotype was counted only a few times. This chain links TRBV19 with TRBJ1-1, with a weak D call TRBD1 (5 bases). Trimming stripped 6 bases from V and 1 base from J, with 12 bases between. Looked up from germline, CDR1 is LNHDA and CDR2 is SQIVND (reference sequence). The CDR3 runs to 14 residues. The chain's CDR3 is CASRGEGENTEAFF. DNA of the CDR3: TGTGCCAGTAGGGGGGAGGGAGAGAACACTGAAGCTTTCTTT. The variable domain in full, completed from reference TRBV19 and TRBJ1-1, reads DGGITQSPKYLFRKEGQNVTLSCEQNLNHDAMYWYRQDPGQGLRLIYYSQIVNDFQKGDIAEGYSVSREKKESFPLTVTSAQKNPTAFYLCASRGEGENTEAFFGQGTRLTVV.

A note on this clonotype: Its ends do not fully match the called genes, so a read error is possible. This chain links TRBV27 with TRBJ1-6, with D maybe TRBD1 (5 bases). The CDR3 totals 14 residues. Germline assignment: CDR1 MNHEY and CDR2 SMNVEV (reference sequence). The DNA for the CDR3 is TGTGCCAACAGTTTAAAGGGGATAACCTACGAGCAGTACTTT. It specifies CANSLKGITYEQYF.

This clonotype was observed a few times. The V gene is TRBV15, the J gene TRBJ2-2; 7 bases align to TRBD1. Germline loops: CDR1 LNHNV, CDR2 YYDKDF (reference sequence). This CDR3 has 15 residues. Trimming took 4 bases from V and 5 from J; bases not matched to a gene: 7. In DNA, the CDR3 is TGTGCCACCAGCAAATTACCGGGACAGACCGGGGAGCTGTTTTTT. This sequence encodes CATSKLPGQTGELFF.

There are many counts of this clonotype. The chain couples TRBV19 to TRBJ2-1; 9 bases align to TRBD2. The J segment lost 9 bases and the V segment lost 4 bases, leaving 4 bases of the junction unmatched. The CDR3 has 13 amino acids. Germline lookup yields CDR1 LNHDA and CDR2 SQIVND (reference sequence). The CDR3 spells CASSTSGVIEQFF. In nucleotides, the CDR3 is TGTGCCAGTAGTACTAGCGGGGTTATTGAGCAGTTCTTC. Combining the CDR3 with reference TRBV19 and TRBJ2-1 gives the whole variable domain DGGITQSPKYLFRKEGQNVTLSCEQNLNHDAMYWYRQDPGQGLRLIYYSQIVNDFQKGDIAEGYSVSREKKESFPLTVTSAQKNPTAFYLCASSTSGVIEQFFGPGTRLTVL.